This TCR beta chain appears in the sequencing data of a study of shared clonotypes between healthy human individuals. The input for sorted-subset replicate PCRs was around 0.2 ug DNA, around 27,000 T cell genomes. TCRdb's table, derived via immunoSEQ multiplex PCR, lists solely in-frame clones and lacks some. The sample lists around 1,900,000 clones; around 93% were seen once. Naive CD8 cells comprised CD45RO-negative, CCR7-positively selected cells, excluding terminally differentiated effector memory CD45RA+ cells. Study findings and constraints: Researchers sampled only blood; tissue repertoires likely differ. Among non-shared clonotypes, generation probabilities were lower than among those shared by all four donors. Clonotypes that were shared across a few donors made up around 5.5% of naive CD4 clonotypes.

On this clone: The antigen is unknown.

The sample was naive CD8+ T cells from PBMCs. The origin of this receptor is a man in his late teens or twenties in good health. Some clones in this sample may be carry-over from other donors' samples.

CDR3 DNA sequence: TGTGCCAGCGCTATGGTCCCGGAGAACACTGAAGCTTTCTTT. It is translated as CASAMVPENTEAFF. V gene TRBV28 combines with J gene TRBJ1-1; D remains unclear. Trimming pared 8 bases from V and 1 base from J, leaving 14 bases between. This CDR3 comprises 14 residues. Germline V gene sequence: CDR1 MDHEN, CDR2 SYDVKM. The full variable domain, rest sourced from reference TRBV28 and TRBJ1-1, is DVKVTQSSRYLVKRTGEKVFLECVQDMDHENMFWYRQDPGLGLRLIYFSYDVKMKEKGDIPEGYSVSREKKERFSLILESASTNQTSMYLCASAMVPENTEAFFGQGTRLTVV.